These 30 T cell receptor beta chains share one sample of origin, sequenced in a study of blood T cell repertoires in COVID-19. Produced via immunoSEQ multiplex PCR; TCRdb's table is partial and in-frame only. Here the sample spans around 340,000 clones, approximately 86% being singletons. Sequences were obtained from peripheral blood. Every receptor here comes from a woman in her sixties or seventies with COVID-19, enrolled during active disease.

This CDR3 reads CASSLPWTGGVSGANVLTF. For the CDR3, the DNA is TGTGCCAGCAGCTTGCCGTGGACAGGGGGCGTCTCTGGGGCCAACGTCCTGACTTTC. The chain links TRBV5-4 to TRBJ2-6; 11 positions match TRBD1. V was pared by 1 base and J by 0 bases, with 6 bases of the junction left unmatched. This CDR3 comprises 19 residues. Germline CDR1 is SGHNT and CDR2 is YYREEE (reference sequence). The entire variable domain, with the rest obtained from reference TRBV5-4 and TRBJ2-6, is as follows: ETGVTQSPTHLIKTRGQQVTLRCSSQSGHNTVSWYQQALGQGPQFIFQYYREEENGRGNFPPRFSGLQFPNYSSELNVNALELDDSALYLCASSLPWTGGVSGANVLTFGAGSRLTVL.

The chain is built from TRBV30 and TRBJ1-1; TRBD1 might be the D (6 bases). Trimming pared 5 bases from V and 0 bases from J, leaving 10 bases between. Germline V gives CDR1 GTSNPN, CDR2 SVGIG (reference sequence). CDR3 size: 13 residues. CDR3 region: CAWSGQMNTEAFF. Written as DNA, the CDR3 is TGTGCCTGGTCGGGACAAATGAACACTGAAGCTTTCTTT. Drawing the rest from reference TRBV30 and TRBJ1-1, the complete variable domain is SQTIHQWPATLVQPVGSPLSLECTVEGTSNPNLYWYRQAAGRGLQLLFYSVGIGQISSEVPQNLSASRPQDRQFILSSKKLLLSDSGFYLCAWSGQMNTEAFFGQGTRLTVV.

This clone was found once. V gene TRBV4-1 combines with J gene TRBJ2-1, with 9 nucleotides matching TRBD1. Germline CDR1 is MGHRA and CDR2 is YSYEKL. V was pared by 3 bases and J by 6 bases, with 9 bases of the junction left unmatched. CDR3 length equals 16 residues. The CDR3 DNA sequence: TGCGCCAGCAGCCACTCCCGGGGACAGGGTCGCAATGAGCAGTTCTTC. The encoded protein is CASSHSRGQGRNEQFF.

Regarding this clone: A much more abundant neighbour one base away suggests this may be a read error. The chain carries TRBV14 and TRBJ2-7; 7 nucleotides align to TRBD1. The germline V gene has CDR1 SGHDN and CDR2 FVKESK. The CDR3 is 13 residues long. J gave up 0 bases and V 4 bases, and 0 bases lay outside the gene matches. CDR3 bases: TGTGCCAGCAGCCGGGACAGCTCCTACGAGCAGTACTTC. Translated, it gives CASSRDSSYEQYF. The full variable domain, with the rest looked up from reference TRBV14 and TRBJ2-7, is EAGVTQFPSHSVIEKGQTVTLRCDPISGHDNLYWYRRVMGKEIKFLLHFVKESKQDESGMPNNRFLAERTGGTYSTLKVQPAELEDSGVYFCASSRDSSYEQYFGPGTRLTVT.

The chain links TRBV7-2 to TRBJ2-7; tentative D call: TRBD2 (5 bases). Deletions cut 4 bases from V and 5 bases from J, with 15 bases between. The CDR3 sequence is 14 residues long. Per the germline V gene, CDR1 is SGHTA and CDR2 is FQGNSA. CDR3 sequence reads: CASSWGGISDEQYF. The CDR3 coding sequence is TGTGCCAGCAGCTGGGGTGGGATTAGCGACGAGCAGTACTTC.

This chain connects TRBV25-1 to TRBJ1-6, with D unclear. Germline lookup yields CDR1 MGHDK and CDR2 SYGVNS. Trimming cost V 6 bases and J 0 bases, with 3 bases left between them. The CDR3 runs to 13 residues. In DNA, the CDR3 is TGTGCCAGCAGAGCCTCCTATAATTCACCCCTCCACTTT. It translates to CASRASYNSPLHF.

The V and J genes are TRBV6-5 and TRBJ1-1, with a tentative D call TRBD1 (5 bases). The length of the CDR3 is 15 residues. Trimming removed 3 bases at V and 2 bases at J, with 13 bases between. In germline, CDR1 is MNHEY, CDR2 SVGAGI. Here the CDR3 reads CASSYYGGGNTEAFF. Here the CDR3 DNA reads TGTGCCAGCAGTTATTACGGGGGAGGAAACACTGAAGCTTTCTTT.

Only a few counts were recorded for this clone. J is TRBJ1-3 and V is TRBV7-9; D not certain. Trimming stripped 1 base from V and 6 bases from J, with 4 bases between. The germline gives CDR1 SEHNR, CDR2 FQNEAQ (reference sequence). The CDR3 totals 12 residues. The CDR3 region has the DNA TGTGCCAGCAGCTTAGGACTAAACACCATATATTTT. Translated, it gives CASSLGLNTIYF.

The chain employs TRBV3-1 (or the pseudogene TRBV3-2) and TRBJ2-5; a possible D gene is TRBD2 (6 bases). Per the germline V gene, CDR1 is LGHDT and CDR2 is YNNKEL (reference sequence). This CDR3 has 14 amino acids. With 3 bases removed from V and 2 bases from J, the gap between germline ends came to 10 bases. The CDR3 nucleotides are TGTGCCAGCAGCCAGTACGGGGGACAAGAGACCCAGTACTTC. As protein: CASSQYGGQETQYF.

This sequence joins TRBV11-1 and TRBJ1-2; 9 bases fit TRBD1. Trimming at V came to 5 bases and at J to 2 bases, leaving 3 bases not matched to a gene. The CDR3 extends over 14 amino acids. Germline CDR1 and CDR2: SGHAT and FQDESV (reference sequence). Written as DNA, the CDR3 is TGTGCCAGCAGCCCGACAGGGGGGAACTATGGCTACACCTTC. Amino acids: CASSPTGGNYGYTF.

The V gene is TRBV11-3, the J gene TRBJ2-3; TRBD1 aligns across 10 bases. The CDR3 is made up of 16 amino acids. The V segment lost 5 bases and the J segment 3 bases; nucleotides outside the gene matches: 8. The germline V gene encodes CDR1 SGHNT and CDR2 YENEEA. In nucleotides, the CDR3 is TGTGCCAGCAGCACCCCGACAGGGGGCATGACAGATACGCAGTATTTT. Its protein is CASSTPTGGMTDTQYF.

The V call is TRBV4-2, the J call TRBJ2-7; D is possibly TRBD2 (7 bases). The CDR3 runs to 15 residues. Germline loops: CDR1 LGHNA, CDR2 YNFKEQ. Trimming took off 0 bases at V and 7 bases at J, with 16 bases between the two ends. The CDR3 sequence: CASSQDHAGAREQYF. CDR3 coding DNA: TGTGCCAGCAGCCAAGACCACGCGGGGGCGAGGGAGCAGTACTTC.

V and J are TRBV7-2 and TRBJ2-1; 9 bases agree with TRBD2. The germline V gene has CDR1 SGHTA and CDR2 FQGNSA. CDR3 length: 16 residues. Trimming at V came to 3 bases and at J to 6 bases, leaving 9 bases not matched to a gene. CDR3 DNA: TGTGCCAGCAGCTTTGCCGGGACTAGCTGGGTCAATGAGCAGTTCTTC. This sequence encodes CASSFAGTSWVNEQFF.

The chain recombines TRBV10-3 with TRBJ1-4; TRBD1 matches 10 bases. The length of the CDR3 is 15 residues. Germline V lookup: CDR1 ENHRY, CDR2 SYGVKD. Germline trimming cut 3 bases from V and 6 bases from J; bases unmatched to any gene: 4. The CDR3 loop reads CAISEGGQGYEKLFF. As DNA, the CDR3 is TGTGCCATCAGTGAAGGGGGACAGGGGTATGAAAAACTGTTTTTT.

This chain joins TRBV6-5 and TRBJ1-5; TRBD1 matches at 7 bases. V gave up 4 bases and J gave up 6 bases; unmatched junction bases: 6. The germline V gene has CDR1 MNHEY and CDR2 SVGAGI. The CDR3 sequence is 14 residues long. The CDR3 protein is CASSLTGDGQPQHF. The DNA of the CDR3 is TGTGCCAGCAGTTTAACAGGGGACGGTCAGCCCCAGCATTTT.

CDR3 sequence: CASSPGLVETQYF. CDR3 sequence (DNA): TGTGCCAGCTCACCGGGACTAGTAGAGACCCAGTACTTC. The chain recombines TRBV18 with TRBJ2-5, with TRBD2 identical over 8 bases. V gave up 3 bases and J gave up 4 bases; unmatched junction bases: 1. The CDR3 is 13 residues long. Germline CDR1 reads KGHSH; CDR2 reads LQKENI.

The genes are TRBV7-3 and TRBJ2-1; 8 bases line up with TRBD1. The CDR3 has 14 residues. The germline CDR1 and CDR2 sequences are SGHTA and FQGTGA. V gave up 7 bases and J gave up 2 bases; unmatched junction bases: 4. CDR3 sequence: CASNQGAAYNEQFF. For the CDR3, the DNA is TGTGCCAGCAACCAGGGGGCTGCCTACAATGAGCAGTTCTTC.

The CDR3 spells CASSLSGGGAGELFF. The CDR3 region has the DNA TGTGCCAGCAGTTTAAGCGGGGGGGGCGCCGGGGAGCTGTTTTTT. The rearrangement joins TRBV28 to TRBJ2-2; 10 positions agree with TRBD2. The germline V gene has CDR1 MDHEN and CDR2 SYDVKM. J was trimmed by 6 bases and V by 2 bases; bases with no gene match: 3. CDR3 length: 15 amino acids.

This clone has only a few counts. The chain joins TRBV9 to TRBJ1-6, with a possible D match to TRBD1 (5 bases). This CDR3 contains 16 residues. The V end lost 0 bases, the J end lost 10 bases, and 17 bases lay between the germline ends. The germline CDR1 and CDR2 sequences are SGDLS and YYNGEE. The CDR3 DNA sequence: TGTGCCAGCAGCGTAGGGGGGGGGTTGTTTGGATCACCCCTCCACTTT. This translates into CASSVGGGLFGSPLHF. Supplemented by reference TRBV9 and TRBJ1-6, the full variable domain reads DSGVTQTPKHLITATGQRVTLRCSPRSGDLSVYWYQQSLDQGLQFLIQYYNGEERAKGNILERFSAQQFPDLHSELNLSSLELGDSALYFCASSVGGGLFGSPLHFGNGTRLTVT.

The chain joins TRBV4-3 to TRBJ1-1; the match to TRBD1 covers 10 bases. CDR3 length equals 18 residues. The trim removed 2 bases at V and 10 bases at J, leaving 19 bases unmatched. Germline CDR1 reads LGHNA; CDR2 reads YSLEER. The CDR3, as DNA: TGCGCCAGCAGCCAAACTCTACCGGGACAGGGGTCCAATGTTAGAGCTTTCTTT. Translated, it gives CASSQTLPGQGSNVRAFF.

For the CDR3, the DNA is TGTGCCAGCAGTTTGACAGGGTCTGGAAACACCATATATTTT. It translates to CASSLTGSGNTIYF. This chain connects TRBV6-5 to TRBJ1-3; TRBD1 agrees at 7 bases. The germline V gene encodes CDR1 MNHEY and CDR2 SVGAGI. Trimming cost V 4 bases and J 1 base; bases outside gene matches: 1. The CDR3 covers 14 residues.

The sample holds a few counts of this clone. V usage is TRBV5-1 and J usage is TRBJ2-1; TRBD2 aligns across 16 bases. Unmatched junction bases numbered 9, after V lost 4 bases and J lost 8 bases. CDR1 and CDR2 from the germline V gene are SGHRS and YFSETQ. The CDR3 totals 17 residues. The CDR3 region is CASSKGLAGGRVYEQFF. CDR3 DNA: TGCGCCAGCAGCAAGGGACTAGCGGGGGGGCGCGTCTATGAGCAGTTCTTC.

V is TRBV7-8 and J is TRBJ2-2; TRBD2 agrees at 8 bases. With 4 bases clipped from V and 4 bases from J, the junction kept 2 bases outside the gene matches. Germline values: CDR1 SGHVS, CDR2 FQNEAQ. CDR3 length: 14 residues. The CDR3 loop is CASSWTSLTGELFF. DNA for the CDR3: TGTGCCAGCAGCTGGACTAGCCTCACCGGGGAGCTGTTTTTT. Complete variable domain (other parts from reference TRBV7-8 and TRBJ2-2): GAGVSQSPRYKVAKRGQDVALRCDPISGHVSLFWYQQALGQGPEFLTYFQNEAQLDKSGLPSDRFFAERPEGSVSTLKIQRTQQEDSAVYLCASSWTSLTGELFFGEGSRLTVL.

V and J are TRBV10-3 and TRBJ2-2, with D unresolved. The CDR3 is made up of 12 amino acids. The germline gives CDR1 ENHRY, CDR2 SYGVKD. The V gene lost 4 bases and the J gene lost 6 bases, with 6 bases spanning the gap. The CDR3 coding sequence is TGTGCCATCAGTGCGGGTCCCGGGGAGCTGTTTTTT. Protein sequence: CAISAGPGELFF.

This CDR3 reads CASSLDQASGYTF. CDR3 coding DNA: TGTGCCAGCAGCTTAGATCAAGCCTCTGGCTACACCTTC. V usage is TRBV11-3 and J usage is TRBJ1-2, with D unclear. The V gene's germline CDR1 is SGHNT and CDR2 YENEEA. Trimming removed 0 bases at V and 7 bases at J, with 9 bases between. The CDR3 loop spans 13 amino acids.

The chain combines TRBV6-5 with TRBJ1-1; 7 bases are a match to TRBD1. From germline, CDR1 is MNHEY and CDR2 SVGAGI. The CDR3 is made up of 15 amino acids. After removal of 0 bases from V and 3 bases from J, the junction contained 4 bases not matched to a gene. CDR3 DNA: TGTGCCAGCAGTTACTCTCTTACAGGGGACACTGAAGCTTTCTTT. It codes for CASSYSLTGDTEAFF.

The chain carries TRBV7-9 and TRBJ1-4, with D possibly TRBD1 on 6 matching bases. The V gene lost 5 bases and the J gene lost 2 bases, with 15 bases spanning the gap. Germline values: CDR1 SEHNR, CDR2 FQNEAQ (reference sequence). CDR3 length equals 16 residues. The DNA of the CDR3 is TGTGCCAGCAGCCTCCCTGGGGGGGGCACTAATGAAAAACTGTTTTTT. Encoded protein: CASSLPGGGTNEKLFF.

This chain links TRBV11-2 with TRBJ2-5, with 7 nucleotides matching TRBD2. V was pared by 2 bases and J by 4 bases, with 4 bases of the junction left unmatched. The CDR3 contains 14 residues. The germline gives CDR1 SGHAT, CDR2 FQNNGV. The CDR3 nucleotides read TGTGCCAGCAGCTTATGGACGGGGGGAGAGACCCAGTACTTC. Protein: CASSLWTGGETQYF.

This chain joins TRBV5-1 and TRBJ2-3; 8 bases agree with TRBD1. From germline, CDR1 is SGHRS and CDR2 YFSETQ. The CDR3 is made up of 15 amino acids. V lost 0 bases, J lost 5 bases, and 5 bases stayed unmatched. The CDR3 loop reads CASSLGGQGRDTQYF. CDR3 DNA: TGCGCCAGCAGCTTGGGAGGACAGGGAAGAGATACGCAGTATTTT.

The chain combines TRBV29-1 with TRBJ1-2, with D tentatively TRBD1 (5 bases). The V gene's germline CDR1 is SQVTM and CDR2 ANQGSEA. This CDR3 has 12 residues. V was pared by 4 bases and J by 8 bases, with 14 bases between. The DNA for the CDR3 is TGCAGCGTTGTGAGGGGCGCGGGAGGCTACACCTTC. Translation gives CSVVRGAGGYTF.